Listed below are T cell receptor beta chains from one sample, sequenced in a study of read filtering for tumor transcriptome and immune sequencing. TCRdb re-called the reads with MiXCR, one entry per CDR3 protein. The sample yields tens of thousands of distinct CDR3 sequences, under 20% seen once. Sequences were obtained from a population of CD138-negative cells sorted from bone marrow. Source of these receptors: a donor aged 40 or older with multiple myeloma. Both conserved end residues are part of each CDR3. The order of the fields is J gene, CDR3 length, V gene, clone size, D gene, CDR3 protein, CDR3 DNA. D genes are given only for firm matches. The listing skips clone size in some rows; elsewhere it reads once, few, many or a size class.

>TRBJ2-3|12|TRBV7-3|many|NA
CASRSQGDTQYF
TGTGCCAGCAGGTCCCAAGGGGATACGCAGTATTTT
>TRBJ1-4|14|TRBV28|many|NA
CASSLGGGWEKLFF
TGTGCCAGCAGTTTGGGCGGGGGTTGGGAAAAACTGTTTTTT
>TRBJ1-5|18|TRBV6-1|NA|TRBD1
CASSVRGIGTGGNQPQHF
TGTGCCAGCAGTGTGAGGGGTATTGGGACAGGGGGCAATCAGCCCCAGCATTTT
>TRBJ2-2|16|TRBV10-3|many|TRBD2
CAISESSSGVARELFF
TGTGCCATCAGTGAGTCATCTAGCGGGGTAGCCCGAGAGCTGTTTTTT
>TRBJ2-7|13|TRBV19|few|NA
CASSIGTPYEQYF
TGTGCCAGTAGTATCGGCACCCCCTACGAGCAGTACTTC
>TRBJ1-5|17|TRBV19|few|TRBD1
CASSIIRQGSPYQPQHF
TGTGCCAGTAGTATAATCAGACAGGGGAGCCCGTATCAGCCCCAGCATTTT
>TRBJ1-5|15|TRBV28|NA|TRBD1
CASLFSGTGSQPQHF
TGTGCCAGCCTTTTTTCCGGGACAGGGAGTCAGCCCCAGCATTTT
>TRBJ1-1|14|TRBV5-1|few|TRBD1
CASSPEAGGTEAFF
TGCGCCAGCAGCCCGGAGGCAGGGGGCACTGAAGCTTTCTTT
>TRBJ2-1|14|TRBV29-1|NA|NA
CSAQGRLPYNEQFF
TGCAGCGCTCAAGGGAGACTACCCTACAATGAGCAGTTCTTC
>TRBJ1-1|15|TRBV5-8|many|NA
CASSGTGAGDTEAFF
TGTGCCAGCAGCGGGACTGGCGCGGGAGACACTGAAGCTTTCTTT
>TRBJ1-1|13|TRBV25-1|many|NA
CASKRELNTEAFF
TGTGCCAGCAAAAGGGAACTGAACACTGAAGCTTTCTTT
>TRBJ2-2|17|TRBV7-2|many|TRBD2
CASSLAVLATNTGELFF
TGTGCCAGCAGCTTAGCCGTACTAGCGACGAACACCGGGGAGCTGTTTTTT
>TRBJ2-1|12|TRBV6-2/TRBV6-3|NA|NA
CASGLYSEEQLF
TGTGCCAGCGGTCTGTATAGCGAAGAGCAGCTCTTC
>TRBJ2-1|15|TRBV7-3|many|NA
CASSSGVGTYNEQFF
TGTGCCAGCAGCTCGGGAGTAGGCACCTACAATGAGCAGTTCTTC
>TRBJ2-3|13|TRBV29-1|many|NA
CSVEQGFSDTQYF
TGCAGCGTTGAACAGGGGTTTTCAGATACGCAGTATTTT
>TRBJ2-7|12|TRBV28|few|TRBD1
CATRTGIYEQYF
TGTGCCACCAGGACAGGGATCTACGAGCAGTACTTC